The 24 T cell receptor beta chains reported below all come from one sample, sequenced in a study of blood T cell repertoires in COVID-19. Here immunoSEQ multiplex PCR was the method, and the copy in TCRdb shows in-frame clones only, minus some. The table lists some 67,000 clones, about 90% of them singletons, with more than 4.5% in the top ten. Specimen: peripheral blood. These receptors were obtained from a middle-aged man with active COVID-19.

The CDR3 bases are TGTGCCAGCAGCGCGACAGGGGAAGCTAACTATGGCTACACCTTC. As protein: CASSATGEANYGYTF. The chain has TRBV7-9 and TRBJ1-2, with 8 bases that match TRBD1. With V trimmed by 5 bases and J by 0 bases, 5 bases remained unmatched. Germline V gene lookup returns CDR1 SEHNR and CDR2 FQNEAQ (reference sequence). The CDR3 covers 15 residues.

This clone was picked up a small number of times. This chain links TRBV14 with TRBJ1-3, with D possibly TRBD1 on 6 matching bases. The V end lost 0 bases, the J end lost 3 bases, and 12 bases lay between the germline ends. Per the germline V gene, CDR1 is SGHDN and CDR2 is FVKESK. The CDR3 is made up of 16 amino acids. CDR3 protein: CASSQDPRGVGNTIYF. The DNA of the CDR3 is TGTGCCAGCAGCCAAGATCCCAGGGGAGTTGGAAACACCATATATTTT. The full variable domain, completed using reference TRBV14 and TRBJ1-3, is EAGVTQFPSHSVIEKGQTVTLRCDPISGHDNLYWYRRVMGKEIKFLLHFVKESKQDESGMPNNRFLAERTGGTYSTLKVQPAELEDSGVYFCASSQDPRGVGNTIYFGEGSWLTVV.

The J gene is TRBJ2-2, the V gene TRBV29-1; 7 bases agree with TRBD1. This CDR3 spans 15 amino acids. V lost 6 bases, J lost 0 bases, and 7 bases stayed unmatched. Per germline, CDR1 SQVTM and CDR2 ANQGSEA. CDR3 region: CSVETGTANTGELFF. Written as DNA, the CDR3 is TGCAGCGTGGAAACCGGGACAGCGAACACCGGGGAGCTGTTTTTT.

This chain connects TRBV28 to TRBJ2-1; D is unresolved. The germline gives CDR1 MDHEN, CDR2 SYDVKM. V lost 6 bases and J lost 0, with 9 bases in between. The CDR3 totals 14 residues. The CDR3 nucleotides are TGTGCCAGCAGCCAACTGAGCTCCTACAATGAGCAGTTCTTC. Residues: CASSQLSSYNEQFF.

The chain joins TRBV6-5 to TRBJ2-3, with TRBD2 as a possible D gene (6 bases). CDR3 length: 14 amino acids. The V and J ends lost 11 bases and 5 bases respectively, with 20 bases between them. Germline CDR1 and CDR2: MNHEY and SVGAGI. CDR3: CAESPGVAVDTQYF. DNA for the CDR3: TGTGCCGAATCTCCGGGAGTAGCTGTAGATACGCAGTATTTT.

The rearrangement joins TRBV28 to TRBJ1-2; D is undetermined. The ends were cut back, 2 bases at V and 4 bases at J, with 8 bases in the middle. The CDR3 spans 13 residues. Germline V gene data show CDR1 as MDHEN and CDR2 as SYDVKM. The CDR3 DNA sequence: TGTGCCAGCAGTTTAGCGGGATTCTATGGCTACACCTTC. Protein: CASSLAGFYGYTF.

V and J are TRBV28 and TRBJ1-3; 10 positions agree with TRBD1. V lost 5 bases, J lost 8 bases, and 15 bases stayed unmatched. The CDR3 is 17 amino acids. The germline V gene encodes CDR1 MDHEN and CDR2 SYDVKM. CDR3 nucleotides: TGTGCCAGCAGTCCCCGACAGGGGGCTAAGTGGTTAGACACCATATATTTT. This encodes CASSPRQGAKWLDTIYF.

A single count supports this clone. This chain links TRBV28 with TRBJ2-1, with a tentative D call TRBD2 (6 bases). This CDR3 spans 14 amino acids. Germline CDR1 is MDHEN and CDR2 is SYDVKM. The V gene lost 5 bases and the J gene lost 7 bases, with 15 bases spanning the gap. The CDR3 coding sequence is TGTGCCAGCAGTCAGGGACTGGAGGGAAATGAGCAGTTCTTC. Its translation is CASSQGLEGNEQFF.

The CDR3 DNA reads TGCAGCGGAAGACTAGCGGGCTTTAATGAGCAGTTCTTC. Translated, it gives CSGRLAGFNEQFF. The V gene is TRBV29-1, the J gene TRBJ2-1; 10 bases are shared with TRBD2. CDR1 is SQVTM and CDR2 is ANQGSEA in the germline V gene. J was trimmed by 7 bases and V by 7 bases; bases with no gene match: 7. The length of the CDR3 is 13 residues.

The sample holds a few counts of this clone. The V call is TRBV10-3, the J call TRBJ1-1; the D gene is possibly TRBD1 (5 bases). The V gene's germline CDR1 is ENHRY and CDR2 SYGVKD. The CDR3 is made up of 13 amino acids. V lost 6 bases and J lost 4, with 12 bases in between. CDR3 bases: TGTGCCATCAGGGACACCGAAGGCACTGAAGCTTTCTTT. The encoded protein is CAIRDTEGTEAFF.

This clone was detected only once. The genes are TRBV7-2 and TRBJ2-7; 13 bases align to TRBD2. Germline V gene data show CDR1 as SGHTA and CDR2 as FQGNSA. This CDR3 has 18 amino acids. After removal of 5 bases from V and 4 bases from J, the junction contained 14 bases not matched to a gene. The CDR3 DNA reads TGTGCCAGCAGCCCCGCCTGGACTAGCGGGAGTTCAATATACGAGCAGTACTTC. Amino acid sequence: CASSPAWTSGSSIYEQYF.

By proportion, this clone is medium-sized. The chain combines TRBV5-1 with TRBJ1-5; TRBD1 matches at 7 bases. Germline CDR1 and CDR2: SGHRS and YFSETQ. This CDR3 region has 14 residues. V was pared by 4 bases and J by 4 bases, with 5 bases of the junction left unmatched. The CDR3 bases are TGCGCCAGCAGCCCCGGACAGGTAAATCAGCCCCAGCATTTT. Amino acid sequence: CASSPGQVNQPQHF. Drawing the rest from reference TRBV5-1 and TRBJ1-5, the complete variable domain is KAGVTQTPRYLIKTRGQQVTLSCSPISGHRSVSWYQQTPGQGLQFLFEYFSETQRNKGNFPGRFSGRQFSNSRSEMNVSTLELGDSALYLCASSPGQVNQPQHFGDGTRLSIL.

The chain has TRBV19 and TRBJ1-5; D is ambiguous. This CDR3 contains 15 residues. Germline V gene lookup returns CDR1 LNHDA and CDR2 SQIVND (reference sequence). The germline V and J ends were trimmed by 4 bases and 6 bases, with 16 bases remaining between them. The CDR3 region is CASSNAWRESQPQHF. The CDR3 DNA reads TGTGCCAGTAGTAATGCTTGGAGGGAAAGTCAGCCCCAGCATTTT.

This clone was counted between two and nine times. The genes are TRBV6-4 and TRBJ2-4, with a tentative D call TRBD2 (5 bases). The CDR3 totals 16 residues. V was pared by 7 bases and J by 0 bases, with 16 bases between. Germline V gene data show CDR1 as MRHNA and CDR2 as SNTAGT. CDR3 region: CASNPFIRGAKNIQYF. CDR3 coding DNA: TGTGCCAGCAACCCCTTTATCCGGGGAGCCAAAAACATTCAGTACTTC.

This chain's CDR3 is CASWTSSGRVTGELFF. The CDR3 DNA is TGTGCCAGCTGGACTAGTAGCGGGAGGGTGACCGGGGAGCTGTTTTTT. The V gene is TRBV19, the J gene TRBJ2-2; 11 nucleotides match TRBD2. The V and J ends lost 9 bases and 5 bases, in that order; junction bases with no gene match: 11. The CDR3 is 16 amino acids. CDR1 is LNHDA, CDR2 SQIVND, per germline (reference sequence).

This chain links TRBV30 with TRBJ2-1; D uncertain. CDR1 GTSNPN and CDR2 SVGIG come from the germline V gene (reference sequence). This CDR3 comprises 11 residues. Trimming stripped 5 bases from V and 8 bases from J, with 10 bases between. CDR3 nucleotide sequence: TGTGCCTGGGCTCCTCCAGATGAGCAGTTCTTC. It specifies CAWAPPDEQFF. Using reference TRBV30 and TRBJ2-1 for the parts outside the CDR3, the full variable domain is SQTIHQWPATLVQPVGSPLSLECTVEGTSNPNLYWYRQAAGRGLQLLFYSVGIGQISSEVPQNLSASRPQDRQFILSSKKLLLSDSGFYLCAWAPPDEQFFGPGTRLTVL.

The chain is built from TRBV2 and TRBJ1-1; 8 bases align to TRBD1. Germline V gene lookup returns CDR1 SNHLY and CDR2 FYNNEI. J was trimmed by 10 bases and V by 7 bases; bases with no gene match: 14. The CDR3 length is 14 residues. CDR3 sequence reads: CASKESTGGYRAFF. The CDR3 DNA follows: TGTGCCAGCAAAGAATCAACAGGGGGTTACAGAGCTTTCTTT.

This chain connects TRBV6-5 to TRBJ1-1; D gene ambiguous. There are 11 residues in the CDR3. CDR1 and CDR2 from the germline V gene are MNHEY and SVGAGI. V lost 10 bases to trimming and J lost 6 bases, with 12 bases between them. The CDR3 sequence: CATRNTAEAFF. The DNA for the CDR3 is TGTGCCACCCGCAACACCGCTGAAGCTTTCTTT.

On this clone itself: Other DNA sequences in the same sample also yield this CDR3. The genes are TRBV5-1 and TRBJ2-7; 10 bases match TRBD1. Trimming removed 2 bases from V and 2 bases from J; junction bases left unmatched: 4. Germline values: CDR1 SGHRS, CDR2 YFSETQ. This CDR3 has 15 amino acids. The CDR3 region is CASSLGGTGAYEQYF. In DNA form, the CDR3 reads TGCGCCAGCAGCTTAGGCGGGACAGGGGCCTACGAGCAGTACTTC.

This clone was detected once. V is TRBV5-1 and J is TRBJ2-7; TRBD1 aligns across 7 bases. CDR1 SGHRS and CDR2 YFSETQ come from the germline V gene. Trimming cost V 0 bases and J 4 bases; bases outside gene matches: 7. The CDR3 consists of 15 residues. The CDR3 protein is CASSLVKGGEYEQYF. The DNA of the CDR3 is TGCGCCAGCAGCTTGGTTAAAGGGGGCGAGTACGAGCAGTACTTC.

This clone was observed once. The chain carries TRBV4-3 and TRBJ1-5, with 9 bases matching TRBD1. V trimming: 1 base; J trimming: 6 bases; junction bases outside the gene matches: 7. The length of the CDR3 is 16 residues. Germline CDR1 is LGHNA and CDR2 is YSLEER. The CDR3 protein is CASSQGAGQGFQPQHF. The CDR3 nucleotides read TGCGCCAGCAGCCAAGGGGCGGGACAGGGTTTTCAGCCCCAGCATTTT.

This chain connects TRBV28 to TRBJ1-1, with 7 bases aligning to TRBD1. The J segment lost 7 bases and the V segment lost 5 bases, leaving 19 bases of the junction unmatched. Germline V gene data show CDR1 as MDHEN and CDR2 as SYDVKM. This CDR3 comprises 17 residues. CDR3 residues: CASSPLRGSGTAFEAFF. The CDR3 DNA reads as TGTGCCAGCAGTCCACTCAGGGGGTCAGGGACCGCGTTTGAAGCTTTCTTT.

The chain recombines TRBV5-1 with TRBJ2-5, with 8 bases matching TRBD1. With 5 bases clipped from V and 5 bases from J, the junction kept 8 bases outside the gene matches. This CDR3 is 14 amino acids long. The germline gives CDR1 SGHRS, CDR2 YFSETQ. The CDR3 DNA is TGCGCCAGCAGGAAGGACCCAGGGGGCGAGACCCAGTACTTC. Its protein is CASRKDPGGETQYF.

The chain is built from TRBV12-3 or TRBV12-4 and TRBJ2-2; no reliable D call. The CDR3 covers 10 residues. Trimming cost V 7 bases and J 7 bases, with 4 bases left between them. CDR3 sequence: CASIGGELFF. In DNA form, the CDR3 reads TGTGCCAGCATCGGCGGGGAGCTGTTTTTT.